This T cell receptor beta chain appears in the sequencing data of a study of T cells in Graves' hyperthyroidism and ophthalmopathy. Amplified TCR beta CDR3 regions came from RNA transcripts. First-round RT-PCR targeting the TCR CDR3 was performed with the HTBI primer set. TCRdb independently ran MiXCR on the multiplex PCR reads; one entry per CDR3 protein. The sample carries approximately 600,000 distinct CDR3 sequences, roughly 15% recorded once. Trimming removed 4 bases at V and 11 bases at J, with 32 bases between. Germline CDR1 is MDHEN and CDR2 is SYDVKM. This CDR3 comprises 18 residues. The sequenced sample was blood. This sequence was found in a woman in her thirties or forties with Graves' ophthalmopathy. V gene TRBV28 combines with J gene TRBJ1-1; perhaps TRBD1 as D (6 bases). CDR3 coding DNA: TGTGCCAGCAGTTCAATCAAATCAACGACAGGAATAATCTATGTGGCTTTCTTT. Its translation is CASSSIKSTTGIIYVAFF.